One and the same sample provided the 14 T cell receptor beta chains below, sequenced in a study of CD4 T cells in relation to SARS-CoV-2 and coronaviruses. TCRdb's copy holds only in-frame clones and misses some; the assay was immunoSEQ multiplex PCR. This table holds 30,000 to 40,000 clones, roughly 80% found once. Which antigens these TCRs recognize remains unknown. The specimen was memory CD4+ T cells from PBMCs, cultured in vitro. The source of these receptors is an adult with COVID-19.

The CDR3 bases are TGCGCCAGCAGCCAGGCAGGGTGGGCCGGGGAGCTGTTTTTT. The encoded protein is CASSQAGWAGELFF. The chain joins TRBV4-1 to TRBJ2-2, with D perhaps TRBD1 (5 bases). The germline V and J ends were trimmed by 3 bases and 6 bases, with 11 bases remaining between them. Per the germline V gene, CDR1 is MGHRA and CDR2 is YSYEKL. The CDR3 is 14 residues long.

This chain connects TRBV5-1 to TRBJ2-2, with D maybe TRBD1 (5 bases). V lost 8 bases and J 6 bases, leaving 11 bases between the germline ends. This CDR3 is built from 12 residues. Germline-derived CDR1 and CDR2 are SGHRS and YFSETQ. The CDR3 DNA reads TGCGCCAGTCGAGTAGGGGCCGGGGAGCTGTTTTTT. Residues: CASRVGAGELFF.

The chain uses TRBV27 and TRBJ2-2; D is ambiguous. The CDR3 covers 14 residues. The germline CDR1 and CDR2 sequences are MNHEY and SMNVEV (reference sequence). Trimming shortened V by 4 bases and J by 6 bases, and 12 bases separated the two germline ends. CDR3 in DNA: TGTGCCAGCAGTTCTCGCTTTTCCCCCGGGGAGCTGTTTTTT. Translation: CASSSRFSPGELFF.

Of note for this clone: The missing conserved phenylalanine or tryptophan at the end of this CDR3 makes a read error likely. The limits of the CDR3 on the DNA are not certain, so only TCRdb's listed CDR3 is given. This CDR3 is CASSSRTFP. J is TRBJ1-1 and V is TRBV7-9. Germline values: CDR1 SEHNR, CDR2 FQNEAQ (reference sequence). The CDR3 has 9 amino acids, counting both end residues.

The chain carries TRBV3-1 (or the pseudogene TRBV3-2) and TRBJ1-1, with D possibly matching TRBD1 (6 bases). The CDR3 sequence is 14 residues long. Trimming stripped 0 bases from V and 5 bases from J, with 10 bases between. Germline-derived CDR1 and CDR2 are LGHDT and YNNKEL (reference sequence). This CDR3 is CASSQEGRGTEAFF. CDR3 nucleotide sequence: TGTGCCAGCAGCCAAGAGGGAAGGGGGACTGAAGCTTTCTTT.

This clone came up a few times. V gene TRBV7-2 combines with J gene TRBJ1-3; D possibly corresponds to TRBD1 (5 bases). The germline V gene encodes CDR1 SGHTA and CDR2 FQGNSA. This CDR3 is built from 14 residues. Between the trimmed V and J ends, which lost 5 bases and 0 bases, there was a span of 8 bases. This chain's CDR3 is CASSVQVSGNTIYF. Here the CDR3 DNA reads TGTGCCAGCAGCGTACAGGTCTCTGGAAACACCATATATTTT.

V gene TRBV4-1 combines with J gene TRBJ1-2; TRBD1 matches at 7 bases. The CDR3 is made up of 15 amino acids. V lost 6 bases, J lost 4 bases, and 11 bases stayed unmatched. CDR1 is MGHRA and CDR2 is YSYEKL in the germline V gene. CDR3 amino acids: CASRDRQGPTYGYTF. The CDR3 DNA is TGCGCCAGCAGGGACAGGCAGGGGCCAACCTATGGCTACACCTTC.

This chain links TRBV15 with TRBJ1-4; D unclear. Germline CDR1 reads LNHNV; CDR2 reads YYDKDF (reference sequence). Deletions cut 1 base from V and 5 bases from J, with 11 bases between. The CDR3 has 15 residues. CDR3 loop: CATSRVRAVNEKLFF. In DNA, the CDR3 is TGTGCCACCAGCAGAGTTCGGGCGGTGAATGAAAAACTGTTTTTT.

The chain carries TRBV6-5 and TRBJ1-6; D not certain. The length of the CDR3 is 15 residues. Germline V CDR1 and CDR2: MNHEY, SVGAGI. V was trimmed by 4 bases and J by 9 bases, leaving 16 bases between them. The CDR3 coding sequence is TGTGCCAGCAGTTCCCGGGTGGGTCCGGGTTCACCCCTCCACTTT. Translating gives CASSSRVGPGSPLHF.

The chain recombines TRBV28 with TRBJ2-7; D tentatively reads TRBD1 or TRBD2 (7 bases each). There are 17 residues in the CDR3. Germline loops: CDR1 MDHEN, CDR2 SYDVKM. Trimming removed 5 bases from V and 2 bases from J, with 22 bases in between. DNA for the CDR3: TGTGCCAGCAGTGAAAAACAGGGGACTAACGATCCCTACGAGCAGTACTTC. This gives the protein CASSEKQGTNDPYEQYF.

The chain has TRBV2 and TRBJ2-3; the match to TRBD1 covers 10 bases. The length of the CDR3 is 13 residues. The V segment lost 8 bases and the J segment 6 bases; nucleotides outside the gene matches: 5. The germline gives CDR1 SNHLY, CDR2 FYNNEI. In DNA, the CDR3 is TGTGCCAGCGGGGGACAGGGGACCGATACGCAGTATTTT. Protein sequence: CASGGQGTDTQYF.

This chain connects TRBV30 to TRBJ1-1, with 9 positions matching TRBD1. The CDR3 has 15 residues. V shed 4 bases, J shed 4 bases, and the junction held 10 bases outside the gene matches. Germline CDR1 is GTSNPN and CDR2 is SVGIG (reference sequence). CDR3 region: CAWIPAGTGFTEAFF. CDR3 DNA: TGTGCCTGGATCCCAGCCGGGACAGGGTTCACTGAAGCTTTCTTT. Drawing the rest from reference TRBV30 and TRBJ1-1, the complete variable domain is SQTIHQWPATLVQPVGSPLSLECTVEGTSNPNLYWYRQAAGRGLQLLFYSVGIGQISSEVPQNLSASRPQDRQFILSSKKLLLSDSGFYLCAWIPAGTGFTEAFFGQGTRLTVV.

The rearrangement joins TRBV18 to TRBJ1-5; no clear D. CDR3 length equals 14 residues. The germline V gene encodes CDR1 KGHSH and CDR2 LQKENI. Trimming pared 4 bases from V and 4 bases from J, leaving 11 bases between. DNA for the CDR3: TGTGCCAGCTCACTAACAGACTCTAATCAGCCCCAGCATTTT. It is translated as CASSLTDSNQPQHF. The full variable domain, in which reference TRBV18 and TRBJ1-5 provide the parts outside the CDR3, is NAGVMQNPRHLVRRRGQEARLRCSPMKGHSHVYWYRQLPEEGLKFMVYLQKENIIDESGMPKERFSAEFPKEGPSILRIQQVVRGDSAAYFCASSLTDSNQPQHFGDGTRLSIL.

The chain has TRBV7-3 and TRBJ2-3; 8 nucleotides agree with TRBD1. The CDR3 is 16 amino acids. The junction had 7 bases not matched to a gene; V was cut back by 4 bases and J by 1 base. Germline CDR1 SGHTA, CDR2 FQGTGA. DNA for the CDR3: TGTGCCAGCAGCTCGACAGGGGCTCAAGGCACAGATACGCAGTATTTT. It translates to CASSSTGAQGTDTQYF.